Listed below are T cell receptor beta chains from one sample, sequenced in a study of T cell repertoires in cytomegalovirus infection. TCRdb independently ran MiXCR on the reads; one entry per CDR3 protein. The data contain over 95,000 distinct CDR3 sequences, under 35% of them singletons. Their antigens remain unidentified. Sequencing was performed on CD8+ T cells from cultured PBMCs, taken from culture after CMV antigen stimulation. Every receptor here comes from a human donor in good health (CMV status not recorded). Some clones in this sample may be carry-over from other donors' samples. Both conserved end residues are part of each CDR3. A D gene is named only where the DNA matches it firmly. Rows may omit the clone size; those that give it use once, few, many or a size class.

V gene	J gene	D gene	clone size	CDR3 protein	CDR3 DNA
TRBV19	TRBJ1-2	NA	NA	CASSPSAGYGYTF	TGTGCCAGTAGCCCCAGCGCGGGGTATGGCTACACCTTC
TRBV6-5	TRBJ1-2	NA	NA	CASSYSTTGSQGYTF	TGTGCCAGCAGTTACTCAACCACGGGGTCTCAAGGCTACACCTTC
TRBV7-6	TRBJ2-1	NA	NA	CASSPEGRGRDEQFF	TGTGCCAGCAGCCCCGAAGGAAGGGGGAGGGATGAGCAGTTCTTC
TRBV11-2	TRBJ1-1	NA	few	CASRWKNTEAFF	TGTGCCAGCAGATGGAAGAACACTGAAGCTTTCTTT
TRBV11-2	TRBJ1-3	NA	few	CASSFSSGGGNTIYF	TGTGCCAGCAGCTTTTCCTCCGGTGGGGGAAACACCATATATTTT
TRBV7-2	TRBJ2-5	TRBD2	NA	CASSLDRSSGDLETQYF	TGTGCCAGCAGCTTAGATCGGTCTAGCGGGGACCTAGAGACCCAGTACTTC
TRBV2	TRBJ2-3	NA	few	CASSALEGIDTQYF	TGTGCCAGCTCTGCCCTAGAGGGAATAGATACGCAGTATTTT
TRBV11-2	TRBJ2-3	TRBD2	NA	CASSRTSLADTQYF	TGTGCCAGCAGCCGGACTAGCTTGGCAGATACGCAGTATTTT
TRBV5-4	TRBJ2-3	TRBD2	many	CASSPLGGGDLDTQYF	TGTGCCAGCTCTCCCCTCGGCGGGGGAGACTTAGATACGCAGTATTTT
TRBV7-2	TRBJ2-7	NA	many	CASSPTRLGRYEQYF	TGTGCCAGCAGCCCGACTAGGTTGGGTCGCTACGAGCAGTACTTC
TRBV6-2/TRBV6-3	TRBJ2-3	TRBD2	few	CASSYGERLAGPPPDTQYF	TGTGCCAGCAGTTACGGCGAACGGCTAGCGGGGCCCCCTCCAGATACGCAGTATTTT
TRBV6-5	TRBJ2-1	TRBD1	NA	CASSYRKTGSPYNEQFF	TGTGCCAGCAGTTACCGAAAGACAGGGAGTCCCTACAATGAGCAGTTCTTC
TRBV6-6	TRBJ2-1	NA	few	CASSYLVSGVNEQFF	TGTGCCAGCAGTTACTTGGTCAGTGGGGTCAATGAGCAGTTCTTC
TRBV7-6	TRBJ2-5	TRBD2	many	CASSLVFGGGTIQETQYF	TGTGCCAGCAGCTTAGTTTTTGGCGGGGGGACTATCCAAGAGACCCAGTACTTC
TRBV7-6	TRBJ1-3	NA	few	CASSFGISGNTIYF	TGTGCCAGCAGCTTCGGTATCTCTGGAAACACCATATATTTT
TRBV2	TRBJ1-5	NA	NA	CASSDPAWNQPQHF	TGTGCCAGCAGTGATCCGGCATGGAATCAGCCCCAGCATTTT
TRBV11-2	TRBJ1-4	NA	NA	CASSLSTLTHEKLFF	TGTGCCAGCAGCTTAAGCACTTTGACTCATGAAAAACTGTTTTTT
TRBV19	TRBJ2-4	TRBD2	NA	CASSTGRDIQYF	TGTGCCAGTAGTACAGGGAGGGACATTCAGTACTTC
TRBV2	TRBJ2-6	NA	many	CASSEMGWGSGANVLTF	TGTGCCAGCAGTGAAATGGGATGGGGGTCCGGGGCCAACGTCCTGACTTTC
TRBV7-6	TRBJ1-1	NA	many	CASSLGGGRAFF	TGTGCCAGCAGCTTAGGAGGTGGTCGGGCTTTCTTT
TRBV20-1	TRBJ2-1	NA	NA	CSARETGYNEQFF	TGCAGTGCTAGGGAGACTGGTTACAATGAGCAGTTCTTC
TRBV7-8	TRBJ2-1	NA	many	CASSLGAGLGEQFF	TGTGCCAGCAGCTTGGGGGCGGGCCTTGGGGAGCAGTTCTTC
TRBV19	TRBJ2-7	NA	NA	CASSPGMGGPYEQYF	TGTGCCAGTAGTCCGGGGATGGGGGGGCCCTACGAGCAGTACTTC
TRBV12-3/TRBV12-4	TRBJ2-3	TRBD2	few	CASMGGMSDTQYF	TGTGCCAGCATGGGGGGGATGTCAGATACGCAGTATTTT
TRBV4-1	TRBJ1-2	TRBD1	NA	CASSQDQGGGYTF	TGCGCCAGCAGCCAAGATCAGGGGGGAGGCTACACCTTC
TRBV7-6	TRBJ2-7	NA	NA	CASSSTTGPARTYEQYF	TGTGCCAGCAGCTCAACTACGGGCCCCGCGCGGACCTACGAGCAGTACTTC
TRBV10-3	TRBJ1-3	TRBD1	many	CAISLTGNAGNTIYF	TGTGCCATCAGCCTGACAGGGAACGCTGGAAACACCATATATTTT